This TCR beta chain appears in the sequencing data of a study of control samples from healthy donors and cancer patients. The CDR3 has 15 amino acids. Germline CDR1 LNHDA, CDR2 SQIVND (reference sequence). With 6 bases clipped from V and 6 bases from J, the junction kept 13 bases outside the gene matches. Measured with immunoSEQ multiplex PCR; TCRdb has only the in-frame clones, and not every one. The repertoire consists of 100,000 to 150,000 clones, with about nine tenths occurring once and the leading ten covering 5.5%. Sequences were obtained from blood. The rearrangement joins TRBV19 to TRBJ1-2, with 7 bases fitting TRBD1. The origin of this receptor is a man aged 18 to 30 in good health. The CDR3 is CASSDPGGLPNGYTF. DNA of the CDR3: TGTGCCAGTAGCGATCCAGGGGGGCTCCCGAATGGCTACACCTTC.